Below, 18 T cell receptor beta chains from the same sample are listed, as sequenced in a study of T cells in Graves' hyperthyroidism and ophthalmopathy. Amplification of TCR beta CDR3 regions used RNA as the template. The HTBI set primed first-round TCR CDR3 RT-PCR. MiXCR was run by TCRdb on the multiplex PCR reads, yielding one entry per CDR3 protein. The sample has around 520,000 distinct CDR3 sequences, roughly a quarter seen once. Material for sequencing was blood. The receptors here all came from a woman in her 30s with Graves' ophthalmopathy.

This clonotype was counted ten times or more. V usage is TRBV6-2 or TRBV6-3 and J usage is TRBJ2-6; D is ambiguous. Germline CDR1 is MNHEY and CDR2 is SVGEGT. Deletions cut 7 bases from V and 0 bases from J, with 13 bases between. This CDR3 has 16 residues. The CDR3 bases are TGTGCCAGCACCCAAGGCAGGATCTCTGGGGCCAACGTCCTGACTTTC. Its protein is CASTQGRISGANVLTF.

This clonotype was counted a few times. The DNA for the CDR3 is TGTGCCAGCAGTTTCACAGGGGGCGGTTACGAGCAGTACTTC. Translating it yields CASSFTGGGYEQYF. V and J are TRBV12-3 or TRBV12-4 and TRBJ2-7; 9 bases agree with TRBD1. The CDR3 has 14 residues. V lost 3 bases and J lost 4; bases outside the gene matches: 4.

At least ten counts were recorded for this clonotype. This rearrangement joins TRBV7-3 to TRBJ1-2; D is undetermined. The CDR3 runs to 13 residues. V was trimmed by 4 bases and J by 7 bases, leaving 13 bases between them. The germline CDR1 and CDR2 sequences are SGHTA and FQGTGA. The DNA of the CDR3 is TGTGCCAGCAGCTCCGTTGGAGGAGGTGGCTACACCTTC. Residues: CASSSVGGGGYTF.

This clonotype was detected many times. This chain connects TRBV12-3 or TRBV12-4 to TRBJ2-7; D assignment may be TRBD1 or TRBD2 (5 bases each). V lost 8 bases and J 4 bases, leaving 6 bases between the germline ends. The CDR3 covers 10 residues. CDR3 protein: CASGGYEQYF. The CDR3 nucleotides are TGTGCCAGCGGGGGATACGAGCAGTACTTC.

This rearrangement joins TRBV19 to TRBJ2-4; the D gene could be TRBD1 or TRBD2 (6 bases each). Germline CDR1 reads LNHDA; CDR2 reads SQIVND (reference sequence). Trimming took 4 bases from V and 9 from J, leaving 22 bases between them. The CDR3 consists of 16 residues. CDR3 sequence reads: CASSTQGGSGAGIQYF. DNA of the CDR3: TGTGCCAGTAGTACCCAAGGGGGGTCCGGGGCTGGCATTCAGTACTTC. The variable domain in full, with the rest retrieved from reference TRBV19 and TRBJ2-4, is DGGITQSPKYLFRKEGQNVTLSCEQNLNHDAMYWYRQDPGQGLRLIYYSQIVNDFQKGDIAEGYSVSREKKESFPLTVTSAQKNPTAFYLCASSTQGGSGAGIQYFGAGTRLSVL.

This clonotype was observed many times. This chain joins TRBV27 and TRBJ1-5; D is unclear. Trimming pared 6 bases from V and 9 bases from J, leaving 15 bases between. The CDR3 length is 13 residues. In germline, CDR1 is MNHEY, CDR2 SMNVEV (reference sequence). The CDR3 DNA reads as TGTGCCAGCAGCTCGAATGGCTATGGGCCCCAGCATTTT. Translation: CASSSNGYGPQHF.

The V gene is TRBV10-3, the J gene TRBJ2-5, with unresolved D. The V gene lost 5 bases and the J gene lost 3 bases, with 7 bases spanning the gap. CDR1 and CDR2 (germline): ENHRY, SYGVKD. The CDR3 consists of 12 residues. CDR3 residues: CAISNRKETQYF. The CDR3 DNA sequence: TGTGCCATCAGTAACAGAAAAGAGACCCAGTACTTC.

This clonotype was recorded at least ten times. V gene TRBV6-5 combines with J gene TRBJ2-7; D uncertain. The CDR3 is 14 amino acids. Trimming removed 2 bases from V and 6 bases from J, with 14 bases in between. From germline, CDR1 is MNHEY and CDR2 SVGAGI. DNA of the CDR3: TGTGCCAGCAGTTACGAGCTAGGGTTCGGCGAGCAGTACTTC. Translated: CASSYELGFGEQYF.

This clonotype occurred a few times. The CDR3 DNA reads TGTGCCAGCAGCCTTAAGCCTAACACTGAAGCTTTCTTT. It codes for CASSLKPNTEAFF. The chain links TRBV11-1 to TRBJ1-1; D unresolved. V dropped 5 bases and J dropped 2 bases, with 9 bases sitting between them. The germline V gene encodes CDR1 SGHAT and CDR2 FQDESV (reference sequence). The length of the CDR3 is 13 residues. The variable domain in full, with the rest retrieved from reference TRBV11-1 and TRBJ1-1, is EAEVAQSPRYKITEKSQAVAFWCDPISGHATLYWYRQILGQGPELLVQFQDESVVDDSQLPKDRFSAERLKGVDSTLKIQPAELGDSAMYLCASSLKPNTEAFFGQGTRLTVV.

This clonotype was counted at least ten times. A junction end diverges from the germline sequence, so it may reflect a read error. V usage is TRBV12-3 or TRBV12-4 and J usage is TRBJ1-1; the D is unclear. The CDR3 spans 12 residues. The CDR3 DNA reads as TGTGCCAACAGTTTAACAGAAGGTGAAGCTTTCTTT. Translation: CANSLTEGEAFF.

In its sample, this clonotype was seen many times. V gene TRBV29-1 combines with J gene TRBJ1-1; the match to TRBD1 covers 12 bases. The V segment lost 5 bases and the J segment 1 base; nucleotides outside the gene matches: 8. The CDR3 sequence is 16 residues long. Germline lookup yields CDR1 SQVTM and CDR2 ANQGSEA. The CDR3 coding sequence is TGCAGCGTTTTAGTCGTGGGACAGGGGGCGAACACTGAAGCTTTCTTT. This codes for CSVLVVGQGANTEAFF.

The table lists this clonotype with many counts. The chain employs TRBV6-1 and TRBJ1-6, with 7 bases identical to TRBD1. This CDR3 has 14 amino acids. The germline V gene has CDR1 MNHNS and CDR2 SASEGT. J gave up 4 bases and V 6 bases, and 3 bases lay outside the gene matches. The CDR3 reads CASSGDSYNSPLHF. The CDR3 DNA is TGTGCCAGCAGCGGGGACAGTTATAATTCACCCCTCCACTTT.

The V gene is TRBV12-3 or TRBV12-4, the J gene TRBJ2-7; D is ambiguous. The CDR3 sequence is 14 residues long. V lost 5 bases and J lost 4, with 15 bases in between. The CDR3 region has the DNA TGTGCCAGCAGTATTCCGGGCCGCCCGTACGAGCAGTACTTC. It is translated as CASSIPGRPYEQYF.

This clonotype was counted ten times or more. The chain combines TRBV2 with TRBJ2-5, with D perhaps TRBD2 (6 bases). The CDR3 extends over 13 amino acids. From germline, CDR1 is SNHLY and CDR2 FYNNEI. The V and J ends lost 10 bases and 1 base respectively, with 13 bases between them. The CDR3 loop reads CATTSSPQETQYF. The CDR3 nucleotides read TGTGCCACCACTAGCTCTCCCCAAGAGACCCAGTACTTC.

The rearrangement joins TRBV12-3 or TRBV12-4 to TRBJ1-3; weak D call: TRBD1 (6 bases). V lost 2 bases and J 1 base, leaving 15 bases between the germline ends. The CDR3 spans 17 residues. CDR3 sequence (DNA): TGTGCCAGCAGTTTACGGGGGCGCAGGACATCTGGAAACACCATATATTTT. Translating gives CASSLRGRRTSGNTIYF.

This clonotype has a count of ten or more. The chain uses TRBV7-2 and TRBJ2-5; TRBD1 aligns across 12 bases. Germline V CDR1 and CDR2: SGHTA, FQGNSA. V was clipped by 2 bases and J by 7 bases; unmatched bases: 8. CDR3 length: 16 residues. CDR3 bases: TGTGCCAGCAGCTTATGGGGGACAGGGGGCTTTGGGACCCAGTACTTC. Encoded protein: CASSLWGTGGFGTQYF.

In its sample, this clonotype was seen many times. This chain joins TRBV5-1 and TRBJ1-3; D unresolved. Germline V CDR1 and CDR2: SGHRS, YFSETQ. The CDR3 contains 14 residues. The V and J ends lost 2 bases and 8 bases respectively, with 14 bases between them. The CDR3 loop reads CASSFGRSFDTIYF. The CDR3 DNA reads TGCGCCAGCAGCTTCGGCCGGTCTTTCGACACCATATATTTT.

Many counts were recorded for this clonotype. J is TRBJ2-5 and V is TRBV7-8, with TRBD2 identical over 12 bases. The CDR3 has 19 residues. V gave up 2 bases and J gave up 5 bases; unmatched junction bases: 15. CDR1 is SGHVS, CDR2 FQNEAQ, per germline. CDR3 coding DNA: TGTGCCAGCAGCTTATTGTCTAGCCCTAGCGGGGGGGCGGAGGAGACCCAGTACTTC. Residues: CASSLLSSPSGGAEETQYF.